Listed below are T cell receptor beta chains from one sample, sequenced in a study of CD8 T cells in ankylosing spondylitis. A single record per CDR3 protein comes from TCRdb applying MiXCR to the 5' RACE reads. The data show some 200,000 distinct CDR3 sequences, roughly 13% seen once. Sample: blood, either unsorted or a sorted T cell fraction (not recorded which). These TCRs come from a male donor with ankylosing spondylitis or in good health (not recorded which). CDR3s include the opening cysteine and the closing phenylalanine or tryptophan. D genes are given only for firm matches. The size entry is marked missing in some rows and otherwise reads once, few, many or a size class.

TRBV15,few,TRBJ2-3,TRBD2,CATSPSGGGTDTQYF,TGTGCCACCAGCCCGAGTGGGGGGGGCACAGATACGCAGTATTTT
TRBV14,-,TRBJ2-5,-,CASSQEDLVGQGHVPSPIGTQYF,TGTGCCAGCAGCCAAGAAGACTTGGTAGGTCAGGGCCACGTTCCGTCCCCCATAGGGACCCAGTACTTC
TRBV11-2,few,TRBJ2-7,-,CASSLAESSYEQYF,TGTGCCAGCAGCTTAGCGGAGAGCTCCTACGAGCAGTACTTC
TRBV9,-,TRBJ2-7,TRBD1,CASSVGTGGYNEQYF,TGTGCCAGCAGCGTCGGGACAGGGGGGTACAACGAGCAGTACTTC
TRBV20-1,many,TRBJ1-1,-,CSARDTEAFF,TGCAGTGCCAGGGACACTGAAGCTTTCTTT
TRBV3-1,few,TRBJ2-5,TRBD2,CASSQEVYPGGPEGQETQYF,TGTGCCAGCAGCCAAGAAGTGTACCCGGGGGGGCCTGAGGGGCAAGAGACCCAGTACTTC
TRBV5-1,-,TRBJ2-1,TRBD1,CASSFDGTGGTYNEQFF,TGCGCCAGCAGCTTTGACGGGACAGGGGGGACCTACAATGAGCAGTTCTTC
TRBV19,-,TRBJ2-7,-,CASSMAAGVSYEQYF,TGTGCCAGTAGTATGGCGGCAGGGGTCTCCTACGAGCAGTACTTC
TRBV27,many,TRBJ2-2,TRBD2,CASTQLADYTGELFF,TGTGCCAGCACCCAACTAGCGGACTACACCGGGGAGCTGTTTTTT
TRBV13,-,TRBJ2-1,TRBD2,CASSSLTSGINEQFF,TGTGCCAGCAGCTCACTGACTAGCGGAATCAATGAGCAGTTCTTC
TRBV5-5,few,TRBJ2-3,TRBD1,CASRSWTGNTDTQYF,TGTGCCAGCAGATCATGGACAGGGAACACAGATACGCAGTATTTT
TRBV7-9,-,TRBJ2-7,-,CASSLISVYEQYF,TGTGCCAGCAGCTTAATTTCTGTTTACGAGCAGTACTTC
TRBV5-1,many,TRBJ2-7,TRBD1,CASSFRDRGDEQYF,TGCGCCAGCAGCTTCCGGGACAGGGGCGACGAGCAGTACTTC
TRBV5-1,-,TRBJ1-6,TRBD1,CASSSGQDGSPLHF,TGCGCCAGCAGCTCCGGACAGGACGGCTCACCCCTCCACTTT
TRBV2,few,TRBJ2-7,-,CASSENPGMGEQYF,TGTGCCAGCAGTGAAAACCCCGGTATGGGTGAGCAGTACTTC
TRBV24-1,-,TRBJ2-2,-,CATSDSKGEHGELFF,TGTGCCACCAGTGATTCGAAAGGGGAACACGGGGAGCTGTTTTTT
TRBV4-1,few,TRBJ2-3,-,CASSLPKSADTQYF,TGCGCCAGCAGCCTCCCCAAGTCGGCAGATACGCAGTATTTT
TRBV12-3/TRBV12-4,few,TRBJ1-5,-,CASSLAGTRPQHF,TGTGCCAGCAGTTTAGCAGGAACAAGGCCCCAGCATTTT
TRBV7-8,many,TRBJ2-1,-,CASSEGQSSYNEQFF,TGTGCCAGCAGCGAGGGGCAAAGCTCCTACAATGAGCAGTTCTTC
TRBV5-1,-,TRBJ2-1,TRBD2,CASSQPSGGINEQFF,TGCGCCAGCAGCCAACCTAGCGGGGGAATCAATGAGCAGTTCTTC
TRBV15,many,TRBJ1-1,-,CASRDPRDTEAFF,TGTGCCAGTCGGGACCCCCGAGACACTGAAGCTTTCTTT
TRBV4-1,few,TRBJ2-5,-,CASSQRPLESGEETQYF,TGCGCCAGCAGCCAAAGGCCCCTTGAGAGTGGGGAAGAGACCCAGTACTTC
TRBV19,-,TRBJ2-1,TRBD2,CASSTEREGLYNEQFF,TGTGCCAGTAGTACTGAGCGGGAGGGCTTATACAATGAGCAGTTCTTC
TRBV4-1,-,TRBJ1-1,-,CASSQEIEGVTEAFF,TGCGCCAGCAGCCAAGAAATTGAGGGGGTCACTGAAGCTTTCTTT
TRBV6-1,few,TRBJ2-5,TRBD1,CASSQDRVEKTQYF,TGTGCCAGCAGCCAAGACAGGGTTGAAAAGACCCAGTACTTC
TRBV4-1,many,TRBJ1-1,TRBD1,CASSHLPGQGRTEAFF,TGCGCCAGCAGCCACCTCCCGGGACAGGGAAGGACTGAAGCTTTCTTT
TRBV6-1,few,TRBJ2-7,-,CASSPMGDPYEQYF,TGTGCCAGCAGTCCCATGGGGGACCCCTACGAGCAGTACTTC
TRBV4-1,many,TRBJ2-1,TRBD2,CASSQDRTSGSNEQFF,TGCGCCAGCAGCCAAGATCGGACTAGCGGATCCAATGAGCAGTTCTTC
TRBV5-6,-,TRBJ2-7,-,CASSLDGPTYEQYF,TGTGCCAGCAGCCTCGATGGGCCCACCTACGAGCAGTACTTC
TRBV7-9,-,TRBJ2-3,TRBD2,CASRAGAGDTQYF,TGTGCCAGCAGAGCGGGAGCAGGAGATACGCAGTATTTT
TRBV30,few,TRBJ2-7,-,CAWSVSLEQYF,TGTGCCTGGAGTGTATCCCTAGAGCAGTACTTC
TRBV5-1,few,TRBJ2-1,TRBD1,CASSVTRGHNEQFF,TGCGCCAGCAGCGTCACCAGGGGGCACAATGAGCAGTTCTTC
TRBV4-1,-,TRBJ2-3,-,CASSQYSRKDTQYF,TGCGCCAGCAGCCAATACTCTAGGAAAGATACGCAGTATTTT
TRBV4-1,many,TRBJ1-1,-,CASSPLYRGWPEAFF,TGCGCCAGCAGCCCCCTTTATCGGGGTTGGCCTGAAGCTTTCTTT
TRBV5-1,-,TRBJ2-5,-,CASSSNWRGEETQYF,TGCGCCAGCAGCTCAAATTGGAGAGGGGAGGAGACCCAGTACTTC
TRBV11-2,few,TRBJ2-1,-,CASSSTGRYNEQFF,TGTGCCAGCAGCTCTACCGGGCGGTACAATGAGCAGTTCTTC
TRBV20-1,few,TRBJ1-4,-,CSGLRFEKLFF,TGCAGTGGATTGAGATTTGAAAAACTGTTTTTT
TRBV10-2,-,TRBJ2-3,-,CASSDLRGTKATDTQYF,TGCGCCAGCAGTGACCTCAGGGGGACTAAGGCCACAGATACGCAGTATTTT
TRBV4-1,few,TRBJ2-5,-,CASSQGLGKSQETQYF,TGCGCCAGCAGCCAAGGACTAGGGAAGTCCCAAGAGACCCAGTACTTC
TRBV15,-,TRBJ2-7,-,CATSSPYEQYF,TGTGCCACCAGCAGTCCTTACGAGCAGTACTTC
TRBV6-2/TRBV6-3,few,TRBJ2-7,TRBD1,CASSRGTVEQYF,TGTGCCAGCAGTCGAGGGACAGTTGAGCAGTACTTC
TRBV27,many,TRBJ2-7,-,CASSLSSGSSYEQYF,TGTGCCAGCAGTTTATCTAGCGGTTCTTCCTACGAGCAGTACTTC
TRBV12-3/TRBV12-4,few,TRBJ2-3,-,CASSPGLGPDTQYF,TGTGCCAGCAGCCCGGGCCTGGGTCCAGATACGCAGTATTTT
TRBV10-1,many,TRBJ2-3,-,CASSGLLADTQYF,TGCGCCAGCAGTGGACTGCTCGCAGATACGCAGTATTTT
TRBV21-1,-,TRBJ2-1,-,CASFTGDGGTSGKSSYNEQFF,TGTGCCAGCTTCACGGGGGACGGAGGGACTAGCGGGAAAAGCTCCTACAATGAGCAGTTCTTC
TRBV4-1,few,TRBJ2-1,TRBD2,CASSQAQAGGNEQFF,TGCGCCAGCAGCCAAGCACAAGCGGGGGGCAATGAGCAGTTCTTC
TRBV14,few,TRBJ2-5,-,CASSPGDLQETQYF,TGTGCCAGCAGTCCAGGAGACTTACAAGAGACCCAGTACTTC
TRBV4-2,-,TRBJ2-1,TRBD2,CASSQTGLAGAVNNEQFF,TGTGCCAGCAGCCAAACCGGACTAGCGGGAGCCGTTAACAATGAGCAGTTCTTC
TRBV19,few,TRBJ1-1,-,CASTRTGTEAFF,TGTGCCAGTACGAGGACGGGCACTGAAGCTTTCTTT
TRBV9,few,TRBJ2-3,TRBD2,CASSAGTSDPDTQYF,TGTGCCAGCAGCGCAGGGACTAGCGACCCAGATACGCAGTATTTT
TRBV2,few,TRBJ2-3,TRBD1,CASTTEYRTGVGDTQYF,TGTGCCAGCACCACTGAATACAGGACAGGGGTGGGGGATACGCAGTATTTT
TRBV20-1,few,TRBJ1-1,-,CSARDRVEAFF,TGCAGTGCTAGAGATCGGGTTGAAGCTTTCTTT